The 30 T cell receptor beta chains given below trace back to one sample, sequenced in a study of T-cell memory formation after mild COVID-19. Each CDR3 protein is one row after TCRdb ran MiXCR on the 5' RACE reads. The table records about 150,000 distinct CDR3 sequences, under 25% of them present only once. The material sequenced was PBMCs or a T cell subset sorted from them (not recorded which). These TCRs come from an adult woman who had mild COVID-19 (a few samples of this study predate the infection). Cell type and time point are not known.

The chain has TRBV20-1 and TRBJ2-1; 7 nucleotides align to TRBD2. The V segment lost 3 bases and the J segment 1 base; nucleotides outside the gene matches: 6. Germline V gene lookup returns CDR1 DFQATT and CDR2 SNEGSKA (reference sequence). This CDR3 comprises 15 residues. CDR3 sequence (DNA): TGCAGTGCTAGGCCAAGCGGGACTTCCTACAATGAGCAGTTCTTC. As protein: CSARPSGTSYNEQFF.

In its sample, this clonotype was seen many times. The CDR3 DNA sequence: TGCAGTGCTAGGGAGTCTAGCGGGGGCACCGATAATGAGCAGTTCTTC. Encoded protein: CSARESSGGTDNEQFF. The chain is built from TRBV20-1 and TRBJ2-1, with TRBD2 matching 10 bases. CDR1 DFQATT and CDR2 SNEGSKA come from the germline V gene (reference sequence). The junction had 12 bases not matched to a gene; V was cut back by 3 bases and J by 7 bases. The CDR3 totals 16 residues.

The rearrangement uses TRBV25-1 and TRBJ1-1; D ambiguous. The CDR3 totals 16 residues. Germline V gives CDR1 MGHDK, CDR2 SYGVNS. The V end lost 1 base, the J end lost 3 bases, and 15 bases lay between the germline ends. The CDR3 sequence is CASSEFWAIGDTEAFF. The CDR3 bases are TGTGCCAGCAGTGAATTTTGGGCTATTGGGGACACTGAAGCTTTCTTT.

This clonotype has only a few counts. The chain employs TRBV5-1 and TRBJ2-1; D might be TRBD1 or TRBD2, each matching 5 bases. This CDR3 comprises 13 residues. V shed 3 bases and J shed 9 bases, with 13 bases lying between them. Germline-derived CDR1 and CDR2 are SGHRS and YFSETQ. CDR3 in DNA: TGCGCCAGCAGCTCGTTGGGGGTGGTTGAGCAGTTCTTC. Its translation is CASSSLGVVEQFF.

This chain joins TRBV7-9 and TRBJ2-5; D perhaps matches TRBD1 (7 bases). Per germline, CDR1 SEHNR and CDR2 FQNEAQ (reference sequence). The CDR3 is 17 residues long. Trimming left V 5 bases short and J 6 bases short, with 25 bases between. The CDR3 DNA reads TGTGCCAGCAGCCCAGGGGGGACAGCCCTTGCTAAGCAGACCCAGTACTTC. Its translation: CASSPGGTALAKQTQYF. Based on the CDR3 plus reference TRBV7-9 and TRBJ2-5, the full variable domain is DTGVSQNPRHKITKRGQNVTFRCDPISEHNRLYWYRQTLGQGPEFLTYFQNEAQLEKSRLLSDRFSAERPKGSFSTLEIQRTEQGDSAMYLCASSPGGTALAKQTQYFGPGTRLLVL.

The chain uses TRBV18 and TRBJ1-2; a possible D gene is TRBD1 (5 bases). Trimming removed 3 bases at V and 6 bases at J, with 14 bases between. Germline V gene sequence: CDR1 KGHSH, CDR2 LQKENI. The CDR3 runs 14 residues. Written as DNA, the CDR3 is TGTGCCAGCTCACCTGGGACCACACTAGATGGCTACACCTTC. This codes for CASSPGTTLDGYTF.

This sequence joins TRBV5-1 and TRBJ1-2; unclear D gene. Germline CDR1 reads SGHRS; CDR2 reads YFSETQ. CDR3 length equals 13 residues. V gave up 0 bases and J gave up 3 bases, with 6 bases separating them. CDR3 DNA: TGCGCCAGCAGCTTGGAACGGTACTATGGCTACACCTTC. This encodes CASSLERYYGYTF.

This clonotype was detected a few times. V gene TRBV12-3 or TRBV12-4 combines with J gene TRBJ1-2; D remains unclear. The V end was cut by 3 bases, the J end by 4 bases, with 6 bases between. CDR3 length equals 12 residues. This CDR3 reads CASSFSSYGYTF. In DNA, the CDR3 is TGTGCCAGCAGTTTTTCAAGCTATGGCTACACCTTC.

This clonotype turned up a few times. The chain has TRBV5-5 and TRBJ2-1, with 7 bases lining up with TRBD2. From germline, CDR1 is SGHKS and CDR2 YYEKEE (reference sequence). The CDR3 runs 16 residues. V trimming: 4 bases; J trimming: 7 bases; junction bases outside the gene matches: 14. The CDR3 nucleotides are TGTGCCAGCAGCCCCCTGGTTGGTCCGGGAGGAAATGAGCAGTTCTTC. It is translated as CASSPLVGPGGNEQFF.

J is TRBJ2-1 and V is TRBV7-9; D possibly matches TRBD1 or TRBD2 (5 bases each). This CDR3 is built from 17 residues. Germline V lookup: CDR1 SEHNR, CDR2 FQNEAQ (reference sequence). V dropped 0 bases and J dropped 4 bases, with 16 bases sitting between them. The CDR3 DNA is TGTGCCAGCAGCTTAGCAACCACTGGGGGAAGTTACAATGAGCAGTTCTTC. Protein sequence: CASSLATTGGSYNEQFF.

This clonotype was seen a handful of times. V is TRBV7-2 and J is TRBJ2-3; TRBD2 matches 7 bases. The germline V gene encodes CDR1 SGHTA and CDR2 FQGNSA. J was trimmed by 6 bases and V by 5 bases; bases with no gene match: 11. The CDR3 totals 15 residues. This CDR3 reads CASSPSPGREDTQYF. In DNA form, the CDR3 reads TGTGCCAGCAGCCCTTCCCCGGGGAGGGAGGATACGCAGTATTTT.

This clonotype came up a few times. V is TRBV6-5 and J is TRBJ2-5; weak D call: TRBD1 (5 bases). The CDR3 is 13 residues long. V gave up 2 bases and J gave up 5 bases, with 9 bases separating them. Germline CDR1 is MNHEY and CDR2 is SVGAGI. This chain's CDR3 is CASSYRQPETQYF. The CDR3 DNA sequence: TGTGCCAGCAGTTACAGACAGCCTGAGACCCAGTACTTC.

This clonotype occurred a few times. In DNA, the CDR3 is TGCAGTGCTAGAGCCCTGAGGACAGGGATCTACGAGCAGTACTTC. It specifies CSARALRTGIYEQYF. The chain uses TRBV20-1 and TRBJ2-7; TRBD1 matches at 8 bases. V dropped 1 base and J dropped 3; count of bases not matched to a gene: 8. Germline V gene data show CDR1 as DFQATT and CDR2 as SNEGSKA (reference sequence). The CDR3 consists of 15 residues.

The chain joins TRBV2 to TRBJ2-5; no reliable D call. The CDR3 runs to 11 residues. The V end lost 7 bases, the J end lost 1 base, and 4 bases lay between the germline ends. Germline lookup yields CDR1 SNHLY and CDR2 FYNNEI. CDR3 region: CASTVQETQYF. The CDR3 nucleotides read TGTGCCAGCACGGTCCAAGAGACCCAGTACTTC.

The chain combines TRBV3-1 with TRBJ2-7; D is unclear. Trimming pared 2 bases from V and 0 bases from J, leaving 11 bases between. Germline V CDR1 and CDR2: LGHDT, YNNKEL (reference sequence). The CDR3 runs 15 residues. The CDR3 DNA reads as TGTGCCAGCAGCCAATATCTGGGATACTCCTACGAGCAGTACTTC. Amino acid sequence: CASSQYLGYSYEQYF.

V is TRBV4-1 and J is TRBJ2-2; D remains unclear. The CDR3 length is 19 residues. CDR1 and CDR2 (germline): MGHRA, YSYEKL. Trimming shortened V by 0 bases and J by 6 bases, and 23 bases separated the two germline ends. CDR3 amino acids: CASSQDFQAPQSRAGELFF. DNA for the CDR3: TGCGCCAGCAGCCAAGATTTCCAGGCCCCGCAATCAAGGGCCGGGGAGCTGTTTTTT.

This clonotype occurred many times. Relative to the germline gene, one junction end is altered; a read error may explain this. V and J are TRBV12-3 or TRBV12-4 and TRBJ1-1; TRBD1 might be the D (6 bases). The CDR3 has 14 amino acids. The CDR3 region is CASSLGGFNTEAFF. The CDR3 DNA follows: TGTGCCAGCAGCTTAGGGGGGTTTAACACTGAAGCTTTCTTT.

J is TRBJ2-7 and V is TRBV15; D remains unclear. V gave up 0 bases and J gave up 3 bases, with 3 bases separating them. This CDR3 spans 12 amino acids. The V gene's germline CDR1 is LNHNV and CDR2 YYDKDF (reference sequence). The CDR3 sequence: CATSRDLYEQYF. The CDR3 nucleotides are TGTGCCACCAGCAGAGACCTCTACGAGCAGTACTTC. Complete variable domain (other parts from reference TRBV15 and TRBJ2-7): DAMVIQNPRYQVTQFGKPVTLSCSQTLNHNVMYWYQQKSSQAPKLLFHYYDKDFNNEADTPDNFQSRRPNTSFCFLDIRSPGLGDTAMYLCATSRDLYEQYFGPGTRLTVT.

The V call is TRBV4-2, the J call TRBJ2-7; 9 nucleotides match TRBD2. V shed 1 base, J shed 4 bases, and the junction held 2 bases outside the gene matches. The germline gives CDR1 LGHNA, CDR2 YNFKEQ. The CDR3 consists of 14 residues. CDR3 bases: TGTGCCAGCAGCCAAGGACTAGCGGAGTACGAGCAGTACTTC. Amino acids: CASSQGLAEYEQYF.

The gene calls are TRBV7-8 and TRBJ2-5; D remains unclear. This CDR3 is built from 15 residues. The V and J ends lost 3 bases and 7 bases respectively, with 18 bases between them. Looked up from germline, CDR1 is SGHVS and CDR2 is FQNEAQ. The CDR3 coding sequence is TGTGCCAGCAGCTTGGGCCAGGCCCTCCTGGGGACCCAGTACTTC. Protein: CASSLGQALLGTQYF.

V usage is TRBV3-1 and J usage is TRBJ2-3, with 7 bases that match TRBD2. This CDR3 is built from 18 residues. J was trimmed by 2 bases and V by 4 bases; bases with no gene match: 15. Per the germline V gene, CDR1 is LGHDT and CDR2 is YNNKEL (reference sequence). CDR3 nucleotides: TGTGCCAGCAGCCGTACCGGCGGGGCGGGGGTCTACACAGATACGCAGTATTTT. It codes for CASSRTGGAGVYTDTQYF.

The chain recombines TRBV27 with TRBJ1-1; the D is unclear. The CDR3 loop spans 15 amino acids. Trimming stripped 10 bases from V and 0 bases from J, with 18 bases between. Germline assignment: CDR1 MNHEY and CDR2 SMNVEV (reference sequence). The CDR3 reads CATLLRPGLNTEAFF. The DNA of the CDR3 is TGTGCCACCTTACTTCGTCCCGGCCTGAACACTGAAGCTTTCTTT.

This clonotype was recorded a few times. The CDR3 is CASRSRDTDPNGYTF. The CDR3 region has the DNA TGTGCCAGCAGGTCCCGGGACACGGATCCCAATGGCTACACCTTC. The genes are TRBV12-3 or TRBV12-4 and TRBJ1-2, with D possibly being TRBD1 (6 bases). The CDR3 totals 15 residues. V lost 6 bases and J 6 bases, leaving 20 bases between the germline ends.

This clonotype was seen a few times. V usage is TRBV15 and J usage is TRBJ2-5; D remains unclear. The CDR3 contains 13 residues. From germline, CDR1 is LNHNV and CDR2 YYDKDF (reference sequence). Trimming shortened V by 6 bases and J by 5 bases, and 13 bases separated the two germline ends. The CDR3 region is CATSLDGRETQYF. CDR3 coding DNA: TGTGCCACCAGTCTTGATGGGCGGGAGACCCAGTACTTC.

This chain joins TRBV7-9 and TRBJ2-3; D gene uncertain. This CDR3 is 14 amino acids long. Trimming left V 1 base short and J 6 bases short, with 11 bases between. Germline values: CDR1 SEHNR, CDR2 FQNEAQ (reference sequence). The CDR3 reads CASSLEVVPDTQYF. CDR3 bases: TGTGCCAGCAGCTTAGAGGTGGTCCCCGATACGCAGTATTTT.

The chain links TRBV2 to TRBJ2-1; D gene uncertain. CDR3 size: 13 residues. CDR1 and CDR2 (germline): SNHLY, FYNNEI. V shed 10 bases and J shed 5 bases, with 15 bases lying between them. CDR3 region: CATGSDHDNEQFF. In nucleotides, the CDR3 is TGTGCCACCGGGTCCGATCACGACAATGAGCAGTTCTTC.

This chain links TRBV24-1 with TRBJ2-2; 7 nucleotides agree with TRBD2. V dropped 1 base and J dropped 5; count of bases not matched to a gene: 9. The germline V gene encodes CDR1 KGHDR and CDR2 SFDVKD. The CDR3 has 17 amino acids. The CDR3 DNA follows: TGTGCCACCAGTGATTTCGCGGGAGTGAGAGGGACCGGGGAGCTGTTTTTT. Protein sequence: CATSDFAGVRGTGELFF.

There are a few counts of this clonotype. The V gene is TRBV5-1, the J gene TRBJ1-2, with D perhaps matching TRBD1 (6 bases). Trimming left V 4 bases short and J 6 bases short, with 16 bases between. CDR1 is SGHRS and CDR2 is YFSETQ in the germline V gene. This CDR3 is 14 amino acids long. Here the CDR3 reads CASSREAGGDGYTF. In nucleotides, the CDR3 is TGCGCCAGCAGCCGTGAGGCGGGGGGCGATGGCTACACCTTC.

This clonotype was recorded a few times. In nucleotides, the CDR3 is TGTGCCACCGAAGGACAGGGCATTTCGCAGTACTTC. This gives the protein CATEGQGISQYF. This sequence joins TRBV10-3 and TRBJ2-7, with TRBD1 matching 8 bases. The CDR3 sequence is 12 residues long. V was pared by 10 bases and J by 9 bases, with 11 bases of the junction left unmatched. From germline, CDR1 is ENHRY and CDR2 SYGVKD.

In this sample, this clonotype turned up a few times. This chain uses TRBV19 with TRBJ2-3; D is possibly TRBD1 or TRBD2 (5 bases each). The germline V and J ends were trimmed by 3 bases and 5 bases, with 33 bases remaining between them. Germline lookup yields CDR1 LNHDA and CDR2 SQIVND (reference sequence). The CDR3 is 21 residues long. This CDR3 is CASSIRSHREGLLASRDTQYF. Written as DNA, the CDR3 is TGTGCCAGTAGTATCAGGTCACACAGAGAGGGGCTTCTAGCATCCAGAGATACGCAGTATTTT.